The 18 T cell receptor beta chains below were found in one sample sequenced in a study of T cell responses to AZD1222 COVID-19 vaccine. Profiling relied on immunoSEQ multiplex PCR, and the TCRdb table lists in-frame clones only, not all of them. This repertoire shows about 120,000 clones, around 94% found once; its top ten account for roughly 1.5%. The source was peripheral blood, collected 28 days after the second AZD1222 dose. These receptors were taken from an adult who received the AZD1222 COVID-19 vaccine.

The J gene is TRBJ2-1, the V gene TRBV11-3; D may match TRBD1 or TRBD2 (5 bases each). Germline V gives CDR1 SGHNT, CDR2 YENEEA. This CDR3 region has 13 residues. V was cut by 2 bases and J by 7 bases, with 9 bases left in between. CDR3 sequence reads: CASSLSRENEQFF. CDR3 nucleotides: TGTGCCAGCAGCTTAAGCAGGGAGAATGAGCAGTTCTTC.

The chain is built from TRBV28 and TRBJ2-1; D gene unclear. V was shortened by 0 bases and J by 8 bases, with 11 bases between the two germline ends. This CDR3 spans 14 amino acids. In germline, CDR1 is MDHEN, CDR2 SYDVKM. The CDR3 region is CASSLWTATDEQFF. For the CDR3, the DNA is TGTGCCAGCAGTTTATGGACGGCGACTGATGAGCAGTTCTTC.

The chain joins TRBV21-1 to TRBJ2-3; TRBD2 is taken as the D call from the table, unchecked against the DNA. TRBV21-1 is a known pseudogene. This CDR3 has 18 amino acids. This chain's CDR3 is CASSKVPARFPNTDTQYF. CDR3 coding DNA: TGTGCCAGCAGCAAAGTTCCAGCGCGGTTCCCGAACACAGATACGCAGTATTTT.

The chain recombines TRBV5-1 with TRBJ1-1; weak D call: TRBD1 (5 bases). The V and J ends lost 0 bases and 4 bases respectively, with 13 bases between them. Germline lookup yields CDR1 SGHRS and CDR2 YFSETQ. This CDR3 has 15 residues. CDR3 coding DNA: TGCGCCAGCAGCTTGGGACAGACTAAGGGCACTGAAGCTTTCTTT. It specifies CASSLGQTKGTEAFF.

The chain is built from TRBV28 and TRBJ2-1; D possibly corresponds to TRBD2 (5 bases). The germline gives CDR1 MDHEN, CDR2 SYDVKM. V lost 5 bases and J lost 10, with 9 bases in between. The CDR3 extends over 11 amino acids. In nucleotides, the CDR3 is TGTGCCAGCAGTATTCAGCGGGAGCAGTTCTTC. Translated, it gives CASSIQREQFF.

This chain links TRBV2 with TRBJ2-1; 8 bases map to TRBD1. The CDR3 consists of 15 residues. V was clipped by 6 bases and J by 0 bases; unmatched bases: 4. Germline lookup yields CDR1 SNHLY and CDR2 FYNNEI. The CDR3 protein is CASRPGTGSYNEQFF. CDR3 nucleotides: TGTGCCAGCAGACCCGGGACAGGCTCCTACAATGAGCAGTTCTTC.

As for this clone: Other DNA sequences from this sample encode an identical CDR3 as well. The chain joins TRBV6-6 to TRBJ1-5; perhaps TRBD1 as D (5 bases). The CDR3 runs to 14 residues. CDR1 and CDR2 (germline): MNHNY, SVGAGI (reference sequence). V shed 8 bases and J shed 3 bases, with 14 bases lying between them. CDR3 DNA sequence: TGTGCCAGCGGCCTAGGCAGGGACAATCAGCCCCAGCATTTT. It translates to CASGLGRDNQPQHF.

The rearrangement uses TRBV11-2 and TRBJ1-6; D uncertain. This CDR3 has 18 residues. Germline lookup yields CDR1 SGHAT and CDR2 FQNNGV. Trimming shortened V by 5 bases and J by 0 bases, and 17 bases separated the two germline ends. The CDR3 nucleotides are TGTGCCAGCAGCCCGAGGATGGGAGGGAGCTCCTATAATTCACCCCTCCACTTT. Its protein product is CASSPRMGGSSYNSPLHF.

The J gene is TRBJ2-7, the V gene TRBV5-6, with no clear D. The germline V gene has CDR1 SGHDT and CDR2 YYEEEE. Trimming stripped 1 base from V and 2 bases from J, with 7 bases between. This CDR3 has 13 residues. DNA for the CDR3: TGTGCCAGCAGCTTGTACAGTACCTACGAGCAGTACTTC. Its protein product is CASSLYSTYEQYF.

The CDR3 sequence is CASNGQAAWDTQYF. The DNA for the CDR3 is TGCGCCAGCAACGGACAGGCCGCGTGGGATACGCAGTATTTT. The chain recombines TRBV23-1 with TRBJ2-3, with 7 nucleotides matching TRBD1. TRBV23-1 is marked as an open reading frame, function uncertain. Trimming cost V 7 bases and J 6 bases; bases outside gene matches: 10. The CDR3 length is 14 residues.

The chain is built from TRBV18 and TRBJ2-5, with TRBD2 identical over 9 bases. The CDR3 runs to 15 residues. CDR1 KGHSH and CDR2 LQKENI come from the germline V gene. Unmatched junction bases numbered 8, after V lost 5 bases and J lost 4 bases. The CDR3 region is CASSEVAGGGETQYF. The CDR3 nucleotides are TGTGCCAGCTCAGAAGTGGCGGGAGGGGGAGAGACCCAGTACTTC. Variable domain in full (rest from reference TRBV18 and TRBJ2-5): NAGVMQNPRHLVRRRGQEARLRCSPMKGHSHVYWYRQLPEEGLKFMVYLQKENIIDESGMPKERFSAEFPKEGPSILRIQQVVRGDSAAYFCASSEVAGGGETQYFGPGTRLLVL.

This clone was recorded a few times. The chain's CDR3 is CASSPEWGNTEAFF. CDR3 sequence (DNA): TGCGCCAGCAGCCCCGAGTGGGGGAACACTGAAGCTTTCTTT. The genes are TRBV5-1 and TRBJ1-1; D uncertain. This CDR3 is 14 amino acids long. The V gene lost 4 bases and the J gene lost 1 base, with 11 bases spanning the gap. CDR1 is SGHRS and CDR2 is YFSETQ in the germline V gene.

V and J are TRBV6-6 and TRBJ2-3; D possibly uses TRBD1 or TRBD2 (5 bases each). Trimming shortened V by 6 bases and J by 2 bases, and 12 bases separated the two germline ends. The CDR3 totals 14 residues. From germline, CDR1 is MNHNY and CDR2 SVGAGI (reference sequence). The CDR3: CASSRDGFTDTQYF. For the CDR3, the DNA is TGTGCCAGCAGCCGGGACGGGTTCACAGATACGCAGTATTTT.

With respect to this clone: Since no conserved phenylalanine or tryptophan closes the CDR3, a read error is the likely cause. The DNA is left out, because the CDR3 cannot be placed on it with certainty; the CDR3 is given as TCRdb lists it. The CDR3 loop reads CASSSLSTPSEFMA. The V and J genes are TRBV19 and TRBJ1-5. From its first to its last residue, the CDR3 has 14 amino acids. Germline loops: CDR1 LNHDA, CDR2 SQIVND (reference sequence).

The chain has TRBV5-1 and TRBJ2-1; possibly TRBD2 for D (5 bases). The CDR3 is 14 amino acids. Trimming removed 6 bases at V and 6 bases at J, with 16 bases between. The germline gives CDR1 SGHRS, CDR2 YFSETQ. This CDR3 is CASTLSATSNEQFF. The CDR3 DNA reads as TGCGCCAGCACCCTCAGTGCCACTAGCAATGAGCAGTTCTTC.

The rearrangement joins TRBV25-1 to TRBJ2-1; a weak D match, TRBD2 (6 bases). The V end was cut by 6 bases, the J end by 3 bases, with 18 bases between. The CDR3 loop spans 16 amino acids. The germline V gene encodes CDR1 MGHDK and CDR2 SYGVNS. The DNA of the CDR3 is TGTGCCAGCAGCGTTTCGGGGCAGCGGGTCTACAATGAGCAGTTCTTC. It codes for CASSVSGQRVYNEQFF.

This clone was seen only once. The chain has TRBV5-6 and TRBJ2-5; D may correspond to TRBD1 or TRBD2 (5 bases each). The CDR3 has 17 residues. V lost 0 bases to trimming and J lost 2 bases, with 17 bases between them. CDR1 is SGHDT and CDR2 is YYEEEE in the germline V gene. The CDR3 DNA is TGTGCCAGCAGCTTGGATGGGTCGAGGGGTCGTCAAGAGACCCAGTACTTC. It yields the protein CASSLDGSRGRQETQYF.

The rearrangement uses TRBV9 and TRBJ2-1; 9 nucleotides align to TRBD2. The CDR3 covers 17 residues. J gave up 4 bases and V 1 base, and 9 bases lay outside the gene matches. Germline values: CDR1 SGDLS, CDR2 YYNGEE. CDR3 amino acids: CASSVYEAGGPYNEQFF. The CDR3 nucleotides are TGTGCCAGCAGCGTATACGAGGCGGGAGGGCCGTACAATGAGCAGTTCTTC.